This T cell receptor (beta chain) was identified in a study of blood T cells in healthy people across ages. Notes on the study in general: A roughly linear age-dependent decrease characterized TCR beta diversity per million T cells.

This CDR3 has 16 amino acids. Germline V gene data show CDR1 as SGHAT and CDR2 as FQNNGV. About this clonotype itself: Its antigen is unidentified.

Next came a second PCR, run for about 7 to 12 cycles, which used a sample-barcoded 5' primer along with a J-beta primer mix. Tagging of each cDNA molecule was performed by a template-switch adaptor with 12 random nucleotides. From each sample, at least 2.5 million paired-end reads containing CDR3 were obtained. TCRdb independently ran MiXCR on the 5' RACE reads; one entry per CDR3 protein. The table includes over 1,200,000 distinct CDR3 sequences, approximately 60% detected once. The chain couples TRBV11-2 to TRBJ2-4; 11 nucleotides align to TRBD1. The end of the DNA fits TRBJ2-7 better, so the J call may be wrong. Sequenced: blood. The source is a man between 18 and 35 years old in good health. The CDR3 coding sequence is TGTGCCAGCAGCTGGGGACCGGGACAGGGGGCCTACGAGCAGTACTTC. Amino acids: CASSWGPGQGAYEQYF.